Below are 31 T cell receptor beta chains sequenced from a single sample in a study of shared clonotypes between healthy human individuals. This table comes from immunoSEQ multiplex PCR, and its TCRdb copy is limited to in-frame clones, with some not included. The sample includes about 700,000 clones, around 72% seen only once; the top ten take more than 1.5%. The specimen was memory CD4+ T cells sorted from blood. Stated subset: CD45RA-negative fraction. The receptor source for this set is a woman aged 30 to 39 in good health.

The CDR3 sequence is CASSDTSTDTQYF. The CDR3 region has the DNA TGCGCCAGCAGTGATACTAGCACAGATACGCAGTATTTT. The chain couples TRBV10-2 to TRBJ2-3; D is unclear. The CDR3 is 13 amino acids. Trimming took 3 bases from V and 0 from J, leaving 4 bases between them. CDR1 is WSHSY and CDR2 is SAAADI in the germline V gene.

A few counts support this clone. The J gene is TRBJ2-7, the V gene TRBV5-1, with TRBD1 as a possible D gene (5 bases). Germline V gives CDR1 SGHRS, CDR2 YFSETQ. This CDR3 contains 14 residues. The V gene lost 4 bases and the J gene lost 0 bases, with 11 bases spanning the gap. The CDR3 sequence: CASSPDTSSYEQYF. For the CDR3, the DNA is TGCGCCAGCAGCCCGGACACAAGCTCCTACGAGCAGTACTTC.

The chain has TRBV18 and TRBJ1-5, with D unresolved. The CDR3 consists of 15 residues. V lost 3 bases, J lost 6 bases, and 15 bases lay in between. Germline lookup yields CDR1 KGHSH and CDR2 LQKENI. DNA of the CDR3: TGTGCCAGCTCACCGACGGGGTCGGCGGGTCAGCCCCAGCATTTT. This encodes CASSPTGSAGQPQHF.

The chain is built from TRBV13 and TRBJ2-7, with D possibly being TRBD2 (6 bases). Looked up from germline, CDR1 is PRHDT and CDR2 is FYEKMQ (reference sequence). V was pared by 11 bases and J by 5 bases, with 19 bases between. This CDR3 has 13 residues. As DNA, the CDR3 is TGTGCCGGCCACGGGCGGGATCTCGACGAGCAGTACTTC. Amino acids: CAGHGRDLDEQYF.

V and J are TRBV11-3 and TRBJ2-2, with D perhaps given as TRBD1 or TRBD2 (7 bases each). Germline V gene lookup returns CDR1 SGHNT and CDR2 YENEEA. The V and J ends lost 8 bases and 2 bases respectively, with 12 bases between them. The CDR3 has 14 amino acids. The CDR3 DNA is TGTGCCAGCCAGCGGGACAGTAACACCGGGGAGCTGTTTTTT. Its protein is CASQRDSNTGELFF. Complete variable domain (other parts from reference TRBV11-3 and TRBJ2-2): EAGVVQSPRYKIIEKKQPVAFWCNPISGHNTLYWYLQNLGQGPELLIRYENEEAVDDSQLPKDRFSAERLKGVDSTLKIQPAELGDSAVYLCASQRDSNTGELFFGEGSRLTVL.

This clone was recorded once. As DNA, the CDR3 is TGTGCCAGCAGGTCCGGGACAGATTACGAGCAGTACTTC. Translating it yields CASRSGTDYEQYF. The chain recombines TRBV28 with TRBJ2-7; 7 bases align to TRBD1. With 6 bases clipped from V and 4 bases from J, the junction kept 6 bases outside the gene matches. Per the germline V gene, CDR1 is MDHEN and CDR2 is SYDVKM. The CDR3 spans 13 residues.

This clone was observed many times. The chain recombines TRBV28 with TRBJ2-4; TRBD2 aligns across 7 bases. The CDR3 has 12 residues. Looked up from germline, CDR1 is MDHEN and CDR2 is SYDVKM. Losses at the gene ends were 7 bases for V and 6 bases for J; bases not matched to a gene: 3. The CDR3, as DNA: TGTGCCAGCACGGGGGGAGGAAACATTCAGTACTTC. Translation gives CASTGGGNIQYF.

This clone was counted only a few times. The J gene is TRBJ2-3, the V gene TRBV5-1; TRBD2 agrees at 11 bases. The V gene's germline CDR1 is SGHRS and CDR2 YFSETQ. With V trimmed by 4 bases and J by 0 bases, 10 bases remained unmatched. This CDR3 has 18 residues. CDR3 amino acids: CASSPPGTSGTSTDTQYF. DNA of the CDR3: TGCGCCAGCAGCCCCCCCGGGACTAGCGGAACTAGCACAGATACGCAGTATTTT.

CDR3 DNA: TGCGCCAGCAGCTTGGCGACTCTCCCCGATCCCGAGCAGTACTTC. Translating gives CASSLATLPDPEQYF. The chain couples TRBV5-1 to TRBJ2-7; D gene ambiguous. The CDR3 covers 15 residues. V dropped 0 bases and J dropped 6 bases, with 16 bases sitting between them. The germline V gene has CDR1 SGHRS and CDR2 YFSETQ.

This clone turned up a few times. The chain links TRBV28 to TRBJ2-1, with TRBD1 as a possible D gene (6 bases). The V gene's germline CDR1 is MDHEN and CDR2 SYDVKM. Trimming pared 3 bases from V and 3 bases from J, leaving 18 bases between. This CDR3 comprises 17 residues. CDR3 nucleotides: TGTGCCAGCAGTTTGACCCCCGGGACACTCATCTACAATGAGCAGTTCTTC. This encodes CASSLTPGTLIYNEQFF.

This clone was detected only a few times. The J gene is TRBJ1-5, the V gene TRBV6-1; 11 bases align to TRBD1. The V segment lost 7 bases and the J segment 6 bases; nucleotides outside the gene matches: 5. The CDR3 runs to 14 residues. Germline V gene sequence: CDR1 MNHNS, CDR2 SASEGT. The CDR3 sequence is CASIRTGGSQPQHF. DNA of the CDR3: TGTGCCAGCATCAGGACAGGGGGCTCTCAGCCCCAGCATTTT.

The CDR3 DNA reads as TGTGCCACCGAAACGGGGGGGTTTCGTGGCAATCAGCCCCAGCATTTT. Translation gives CATETGGFRGNQPQHF. V usage is TRBV28 and J usage is TRBJ1-5, with D possibly TRBD1 on 5 matching bases. V lost 10 bases, J lost 2 bases, and 21 bases lay in between. Per germline, CDR1 MDHEN and CDR2 SYDVKM. This CDR3 contains 16 residues.

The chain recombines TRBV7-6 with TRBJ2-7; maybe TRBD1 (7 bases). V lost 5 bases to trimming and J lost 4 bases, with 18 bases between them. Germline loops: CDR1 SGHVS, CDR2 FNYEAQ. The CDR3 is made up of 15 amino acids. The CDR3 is CASSPRQGGGYEQYF. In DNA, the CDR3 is TGTGCCAGCAGCCCCCGACAGGGTGGAGGGTACGAGCAGTACTTC.

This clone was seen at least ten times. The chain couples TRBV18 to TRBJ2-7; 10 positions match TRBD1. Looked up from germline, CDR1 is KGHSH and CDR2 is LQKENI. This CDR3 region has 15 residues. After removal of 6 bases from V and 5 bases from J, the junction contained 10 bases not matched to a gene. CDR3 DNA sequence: TGTGCCAGCTCCGAGACCGGACAGGGGGGGGACGAGCAGTACTTC. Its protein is CASSETGQGGDEQYF.

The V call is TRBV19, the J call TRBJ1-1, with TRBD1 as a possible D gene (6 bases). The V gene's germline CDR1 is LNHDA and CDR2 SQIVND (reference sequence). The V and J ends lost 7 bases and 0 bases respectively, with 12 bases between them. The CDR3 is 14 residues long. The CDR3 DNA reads TGTGCCAGTAACAGGGACGGCTTGAACACTGAAGCTTTCTTT. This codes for CASNRDGLNTEAFF.

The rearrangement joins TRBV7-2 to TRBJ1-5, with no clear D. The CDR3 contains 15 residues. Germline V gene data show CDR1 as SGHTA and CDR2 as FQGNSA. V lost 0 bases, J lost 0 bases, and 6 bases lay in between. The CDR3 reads CASSLAGNSNQPQHF. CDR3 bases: TGTGCCAGCAGCTTAGCTGGGAATAGCAATCAGCCCCAGCATTTT.

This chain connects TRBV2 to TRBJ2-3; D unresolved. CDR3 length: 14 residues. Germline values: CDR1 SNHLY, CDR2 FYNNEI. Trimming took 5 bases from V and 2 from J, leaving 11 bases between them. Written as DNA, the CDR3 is TGTGCCAGCAGTACCGACTTACCCACAGATACGCAGTATTTT. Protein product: CASSTDLPTDTQYF.

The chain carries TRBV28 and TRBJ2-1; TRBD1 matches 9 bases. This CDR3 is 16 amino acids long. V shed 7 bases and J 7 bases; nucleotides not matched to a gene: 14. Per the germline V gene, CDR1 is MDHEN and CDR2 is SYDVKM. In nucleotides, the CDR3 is TGTGCCAGCACCTCGGGGGCAAGACAGGGGGAGAATGAGCAGTTCTTC. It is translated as CASTSGARQGENEQFF.

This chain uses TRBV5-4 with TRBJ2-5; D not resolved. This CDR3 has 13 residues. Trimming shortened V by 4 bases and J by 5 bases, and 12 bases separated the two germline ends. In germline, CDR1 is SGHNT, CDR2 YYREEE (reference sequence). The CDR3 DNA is TGTGCCAGCAGCCTCGGACCGGAGGAGACCCAGTACTTC. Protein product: CASSLGPEETQYF.

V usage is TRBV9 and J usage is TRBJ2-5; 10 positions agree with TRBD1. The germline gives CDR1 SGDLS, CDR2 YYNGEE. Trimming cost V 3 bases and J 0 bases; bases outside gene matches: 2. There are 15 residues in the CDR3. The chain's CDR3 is CASSAGTGDQETQYF. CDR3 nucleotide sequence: TGTGCCAGCAGCGCCGGGACAGGGGACCAAGAGACCCAGTACTTC.

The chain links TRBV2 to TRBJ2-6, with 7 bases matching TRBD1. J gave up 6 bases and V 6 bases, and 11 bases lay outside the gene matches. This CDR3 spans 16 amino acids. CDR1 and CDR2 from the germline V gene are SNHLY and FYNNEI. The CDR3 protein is CASRDKQGSMANVLTF. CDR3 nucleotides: TGTGCCAGCAGAGACAAACAGGGGTCTATGGCCAACGTCCTGACTTTC.

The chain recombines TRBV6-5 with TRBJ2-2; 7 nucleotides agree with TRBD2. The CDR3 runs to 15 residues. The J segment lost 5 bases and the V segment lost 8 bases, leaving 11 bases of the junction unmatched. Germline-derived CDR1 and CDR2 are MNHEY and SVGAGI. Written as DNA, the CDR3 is TGTGCCAGCCAGTTACGCGGTAGCGGGACCGGGGAGCTGTTTTTT. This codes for CASQLRGSGTGELFF.

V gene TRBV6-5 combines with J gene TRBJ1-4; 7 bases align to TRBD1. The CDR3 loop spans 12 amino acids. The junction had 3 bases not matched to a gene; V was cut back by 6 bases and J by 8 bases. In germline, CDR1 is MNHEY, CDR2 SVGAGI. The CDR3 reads CASRDRLEKLFF. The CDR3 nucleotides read TGTGCCAGCAGGGACAGGCTCGAAAAACTGTTTTTT.

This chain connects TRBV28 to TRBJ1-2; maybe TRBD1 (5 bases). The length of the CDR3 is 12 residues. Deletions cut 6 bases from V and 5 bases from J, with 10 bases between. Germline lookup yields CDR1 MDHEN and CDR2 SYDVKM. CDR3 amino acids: CASRRGIYGYTF. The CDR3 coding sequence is TGTGCCAGCAGGCGGGGGATATATGGCTACACCTTC.

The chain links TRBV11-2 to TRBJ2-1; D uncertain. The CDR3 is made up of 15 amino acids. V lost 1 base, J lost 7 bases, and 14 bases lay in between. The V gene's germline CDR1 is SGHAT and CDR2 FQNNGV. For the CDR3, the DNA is TGTGCCAGCAGCTTAGCGTCCCAGGCGCGGAATGAGCAGTTCTTC. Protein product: CASSLASQARNEQFF.

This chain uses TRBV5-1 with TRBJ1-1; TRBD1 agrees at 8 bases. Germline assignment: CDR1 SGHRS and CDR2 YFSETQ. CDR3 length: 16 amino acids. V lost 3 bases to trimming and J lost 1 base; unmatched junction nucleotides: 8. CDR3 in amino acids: CASSSQGARGNTEAFF. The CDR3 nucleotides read TGCGCCAGCAGCTCTCAGGGGGCGCGGGGGAACACTGAAGCTTTCTTT.

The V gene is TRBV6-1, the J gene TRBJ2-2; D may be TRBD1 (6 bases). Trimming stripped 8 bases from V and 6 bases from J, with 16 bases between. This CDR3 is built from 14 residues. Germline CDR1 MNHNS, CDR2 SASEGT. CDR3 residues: CASGTYREAGELFF. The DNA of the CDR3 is TGTGCCAGCGGCACATACAGGGAAGCCGGGGAGCTGTTTTTT.

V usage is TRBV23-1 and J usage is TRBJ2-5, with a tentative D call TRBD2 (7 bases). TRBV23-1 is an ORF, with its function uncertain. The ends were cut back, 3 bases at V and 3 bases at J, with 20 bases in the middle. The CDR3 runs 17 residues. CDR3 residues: CASSQRESAGEKETQYF. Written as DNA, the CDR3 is TGCGCCAGCAGTCAGCGGGAGTCGGCAGGGGAGAAAGAGACCCAGTACTTC.

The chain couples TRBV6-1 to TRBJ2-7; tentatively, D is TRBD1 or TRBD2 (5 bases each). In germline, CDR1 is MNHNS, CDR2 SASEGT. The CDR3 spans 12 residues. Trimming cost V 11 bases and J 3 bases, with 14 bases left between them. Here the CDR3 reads CAGTDSGYEQYF. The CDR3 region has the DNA TGTGCCGGGACCGACAGCGGCTACGAGCAGTACTTC.

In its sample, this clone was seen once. The CDR3 DNA reads as TGTGCCACCCGAACAGGACTAGCGGGAGGGCCATCGGTGGAGACCCAGTACTTC. This gives the protein CATRTGLAGGPSVETQYF. V usage is TRBV2 and J usage is TRBJ2-5, with 15 bases identical to TRBD2. With V trimmed by 10 bases and J by 5 bases, 17 bases remained unmatched. This CDR3 has 18 residues. Germline V gives CDR1 SNHLY, CDR2 FYNNEI.

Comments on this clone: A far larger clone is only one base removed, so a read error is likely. The CDR3 DNA is TGTGCCGTCAGCCTCAGCGGTAGCACAAATACGCAGTATTTT. Translated, it gives CAVSLSGSTNTQYF. The chain recombines TRBV25-1 with TRBJ2-3, with a possible D match to TRBD2 (5 bases). Per the germline V gene, CDR1 is MGHDK and CDR2 is SYGVNS. The CDR3 has 14 residues.